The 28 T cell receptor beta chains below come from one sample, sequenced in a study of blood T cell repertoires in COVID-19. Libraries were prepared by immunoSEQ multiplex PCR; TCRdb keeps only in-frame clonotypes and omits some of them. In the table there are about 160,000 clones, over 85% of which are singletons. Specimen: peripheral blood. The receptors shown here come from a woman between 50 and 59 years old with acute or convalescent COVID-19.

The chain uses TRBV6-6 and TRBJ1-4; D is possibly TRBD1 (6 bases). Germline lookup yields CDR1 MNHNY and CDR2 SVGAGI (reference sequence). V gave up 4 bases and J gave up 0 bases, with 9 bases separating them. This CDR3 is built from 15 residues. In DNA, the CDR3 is TGTGCCAGCAGTTCTCGACAGGCAACTAATGAAAAACTGTTTTTT. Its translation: CASSSRQATNEKLFF.

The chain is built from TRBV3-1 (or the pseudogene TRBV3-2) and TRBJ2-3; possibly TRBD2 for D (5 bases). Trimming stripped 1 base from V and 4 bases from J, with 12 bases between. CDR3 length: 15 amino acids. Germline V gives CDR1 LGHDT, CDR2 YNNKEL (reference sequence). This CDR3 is CASSQGPLEADTQYF. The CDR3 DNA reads TGTGCCAGCAGCCAAGGACCACTAGAGGCAGATACGCAGTATTTT.

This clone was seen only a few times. The chain's CDR3 is CASSVGEISNQPQHF. As DNA, the CDR3 is TGTGCCAGCAGCGTGGGAGAGATTAGCAATCAGCCCCAGCATTTT. V gene TRBV9 combines with J gene TRBJ1-5, with D hard to call. V was shortened by 2 bases and J by 0 bases, with 9 bases between the two germline ends. The CDR3 covers 15 residues. Germline V lookup: CDR1 SGDLS, CDR2 YYNGEE.

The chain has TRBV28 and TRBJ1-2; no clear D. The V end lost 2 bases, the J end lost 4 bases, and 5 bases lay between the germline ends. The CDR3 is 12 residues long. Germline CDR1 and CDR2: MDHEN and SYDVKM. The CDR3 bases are TGTGCCAGCAGTTTAGTATCCTATGGCTACACCTTC. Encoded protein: CASSLVSYGYTF.

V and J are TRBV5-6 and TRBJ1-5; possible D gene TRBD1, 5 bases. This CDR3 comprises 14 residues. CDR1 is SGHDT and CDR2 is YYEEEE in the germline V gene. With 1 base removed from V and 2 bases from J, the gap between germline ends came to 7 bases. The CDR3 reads CASSLTGRNQPQHF. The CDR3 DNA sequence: TGTGCCAGCAGCTTGACAGGCCGCAATCAGCCCCAGCATTTT. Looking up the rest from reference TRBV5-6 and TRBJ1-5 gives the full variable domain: DAGVTQSPTHLIKTRGQQVTLRCSPKSGHDTVSWYQQALGQGPQFIFQYYEEEERQRGNFPDRFSGHQFPNYSSELNVNALLLGDSALYLCASSLTGRNQPQHFGDGTRLSIL.

The CDR3 DNA reads TGTGCCAGTAGTATTGCAGGGGGTGGGCAGTTCTTC. It translates to CASSIAGGGQFF. The gene calls are TRBV19 and TRBJ2-1; 7 bases are a match to TRBD1. J lost 12 bases, V lost 3 bases, and 5 bases had no gene match. The CDR3 totals 12 residues. The germline V gene encodes CDR1 LNHDA and CDR2 SQIVND (reference sequence). The complete variable domain, with remaining parts taken from reference TRBV19 and TRBJ2-1, reads DGGITQSPKYLFRKEGQNVTLSCEQNLNHDAMYWYRQDPGQGLRLIYYSQIVNDFQKGDIAEGYSVSREKKESFPLTVTSAQKNPTAFYLCASSIAGGGQFFGPGTRLTVL.

CDR3 bases: TGTGCCAGCAGTGAAACAGGCCTCCTAGGCTACACCTTC. The encoded protein is CASSETGLLGYTF. V is TRBV6-1 and J is TRBJ1-2; D possibly corresponds to TRBD1 (5 bases). Germline CDR1 MNHNS, CDR2 SASEGT. This CDR3 comprises 13 residues. The ends were cut back, 2 bases at V and 8 bases at J, with 12 bases in the middle.

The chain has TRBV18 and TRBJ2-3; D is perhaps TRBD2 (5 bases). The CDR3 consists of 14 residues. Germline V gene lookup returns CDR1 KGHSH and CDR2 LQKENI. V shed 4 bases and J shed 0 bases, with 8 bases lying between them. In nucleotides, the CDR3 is TGTGCCAGCTCACAGACTATCAGCACAGATACGCAGTATTTT. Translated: CASSQTISTDTQYF. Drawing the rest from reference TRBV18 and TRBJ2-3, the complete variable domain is NAGVMQNPRHLVRRRGQEARLRCSPMKGHSHVYWYRQLPEEGLKFMVYLQKENIIDESGMPKERFSAEFPKEGPSILRIQQVVRGDSAAYFCASSQTISTDTQYFGPGTRLTVL.

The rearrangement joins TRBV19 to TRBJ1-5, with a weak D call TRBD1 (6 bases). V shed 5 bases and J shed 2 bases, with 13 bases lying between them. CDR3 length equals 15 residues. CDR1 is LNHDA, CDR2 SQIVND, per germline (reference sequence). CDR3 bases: TGTGCCAGTAGTGGGACACCACATGGCAATCAGCCCCAGCATTTT. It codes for CASSGTPHGNQPQHF.

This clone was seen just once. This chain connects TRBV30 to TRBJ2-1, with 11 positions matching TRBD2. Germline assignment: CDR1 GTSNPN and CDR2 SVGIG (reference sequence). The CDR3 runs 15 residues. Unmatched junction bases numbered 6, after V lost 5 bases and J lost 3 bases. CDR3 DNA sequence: TGTGCCTGGGCGAGACTAGCGGGGATCTACAATGAGCAGTTCTTC. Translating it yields CAWARLAGIYNEQFF.

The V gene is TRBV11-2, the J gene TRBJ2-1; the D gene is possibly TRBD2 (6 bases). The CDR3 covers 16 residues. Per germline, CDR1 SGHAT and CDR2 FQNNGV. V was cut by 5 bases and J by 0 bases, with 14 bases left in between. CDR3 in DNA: TGTGCCAGCAGCCCACGCGGGGTGAGCTCCTACAATGAGCAGTTCTTC. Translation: CASSPRGVSSYNEQFF.

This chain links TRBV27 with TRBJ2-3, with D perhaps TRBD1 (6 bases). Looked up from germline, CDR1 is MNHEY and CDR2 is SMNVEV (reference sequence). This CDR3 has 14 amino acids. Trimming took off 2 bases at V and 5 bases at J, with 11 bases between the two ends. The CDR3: CASSLGGREDTQYF. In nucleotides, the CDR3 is TGTGCCAGCAGTTTAGGGGGCAGGGAAGATACGCAGTATTTT.

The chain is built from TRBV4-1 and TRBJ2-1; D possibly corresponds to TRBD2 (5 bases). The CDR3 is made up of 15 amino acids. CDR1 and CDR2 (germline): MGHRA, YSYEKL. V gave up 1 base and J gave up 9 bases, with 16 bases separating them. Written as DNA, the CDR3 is TGCGCCAGCAGCCAAGGTGCAGACTACCAGTCTGAGCAGTTCTTC. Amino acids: CASSQGADYQSEQFF.

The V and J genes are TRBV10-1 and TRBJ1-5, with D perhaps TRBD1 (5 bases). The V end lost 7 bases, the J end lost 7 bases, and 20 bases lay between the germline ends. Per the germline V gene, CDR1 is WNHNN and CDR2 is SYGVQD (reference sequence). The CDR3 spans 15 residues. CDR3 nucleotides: TGCGCCAGCATGGGAGGGCAGGGTCAGAGACAGCCCCAGCATTTT. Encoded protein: CASMGGQGQRQPQHF.

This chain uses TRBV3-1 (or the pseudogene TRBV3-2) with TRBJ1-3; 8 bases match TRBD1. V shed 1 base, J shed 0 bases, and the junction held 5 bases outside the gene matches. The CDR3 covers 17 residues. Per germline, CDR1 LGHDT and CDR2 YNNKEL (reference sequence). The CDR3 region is CASSQVDRAFSGNTIYF. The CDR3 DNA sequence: TGTGCCAGCAGCCAAGTGGACAGGGCTTTCTCTGGAAACACCATATATTTT.

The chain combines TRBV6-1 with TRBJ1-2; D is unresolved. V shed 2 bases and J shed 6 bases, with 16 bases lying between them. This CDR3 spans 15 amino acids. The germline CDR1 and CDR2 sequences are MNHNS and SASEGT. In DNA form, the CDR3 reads TGTGCCAGCAGTGAATATGGAAACTCCGGGGATGGCTACACCTTC. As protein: CASSEYGNSGDGYTF.

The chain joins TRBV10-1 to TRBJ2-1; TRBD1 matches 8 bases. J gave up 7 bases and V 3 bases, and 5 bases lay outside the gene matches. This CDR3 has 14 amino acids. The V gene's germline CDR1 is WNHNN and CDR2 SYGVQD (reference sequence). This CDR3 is CASSDQGARNEQFF. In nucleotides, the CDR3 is TGCGCCAGCAGTGATCAGGGGGCGAGGAATGAGCAGTTCTTC.

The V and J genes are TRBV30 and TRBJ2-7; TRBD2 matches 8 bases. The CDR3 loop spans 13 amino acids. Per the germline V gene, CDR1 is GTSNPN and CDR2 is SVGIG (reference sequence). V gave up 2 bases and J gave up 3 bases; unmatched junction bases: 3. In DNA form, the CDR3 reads TGTGCCTGGAGTACCGGGACTAGCTACGAGCAGTACTTC. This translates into CAWSTGTSYEQYF. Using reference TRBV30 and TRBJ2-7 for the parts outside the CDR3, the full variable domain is SQTIHQWPATLVQPVGSPLSLECTVEGTSNPNLYWYRQAAGRGLQLLFYSVGIGQISSEVPQNLSASRPQDRQFILSSKKLLLSDSGFYLCAWSTGTSYEQYFGPGTRLTVT.

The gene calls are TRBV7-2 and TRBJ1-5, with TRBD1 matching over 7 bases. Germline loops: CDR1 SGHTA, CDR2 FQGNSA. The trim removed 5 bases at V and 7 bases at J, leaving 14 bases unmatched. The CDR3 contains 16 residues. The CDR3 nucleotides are TGTGCCAGCAGCCAGGGGGTCAGGGGCGCAGGGCAGCCCCAGCATTTT. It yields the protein CASSQGVRGAGQPQHF.

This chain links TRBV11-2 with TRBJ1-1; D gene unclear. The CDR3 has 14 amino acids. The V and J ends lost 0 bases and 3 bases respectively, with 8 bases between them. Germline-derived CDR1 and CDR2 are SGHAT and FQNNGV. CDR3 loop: CASSLDWEDTEAFF. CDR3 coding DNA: TGTGCCAGCAGCTTAGATTGGGAGGACACTGAAGCTTTCTTT.

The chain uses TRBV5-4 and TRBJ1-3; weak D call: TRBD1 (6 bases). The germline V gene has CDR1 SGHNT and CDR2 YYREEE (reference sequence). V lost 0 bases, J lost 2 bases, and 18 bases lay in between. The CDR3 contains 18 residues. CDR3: CASSLDIGQGLAGNTIYF. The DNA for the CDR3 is TGTGCCAGCAGCTTGGATATTGGGCAGGGGCTGGCTGGAAACACCATATATTTT.

The CDR3 DNA sequence: TGTGCCAGCAGCTTAGCGCCCTTTCATCTACGAACGGACTATGGCTACACCTTC. Amino acid sequence: CASSLAPFHLRTDYGYTF. This chain connects TRBV7-2 to TRBJ1-2; D is ambiguous. The germline CDR1 and CDR2 sequences are SGHTA and FQGNSA. Trimming pared 0 bases from V and 3 bases from J, leaving 20 bases between. There are 18 residues in the CDR3.

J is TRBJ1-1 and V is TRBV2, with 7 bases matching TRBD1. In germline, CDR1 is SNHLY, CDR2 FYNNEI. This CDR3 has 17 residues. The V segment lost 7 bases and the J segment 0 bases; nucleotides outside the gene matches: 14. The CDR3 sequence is CASTYLQGKGMNTEAFF. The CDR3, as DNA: TGTGCCAGCACATATTTACAGGGGAAGGGGATGAACACTGAAGCTTTCTTT.

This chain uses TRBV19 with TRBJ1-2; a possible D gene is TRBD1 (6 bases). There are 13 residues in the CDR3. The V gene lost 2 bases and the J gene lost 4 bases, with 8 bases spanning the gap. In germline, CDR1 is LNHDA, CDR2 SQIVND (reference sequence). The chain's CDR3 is CASSIRQAYGYTF. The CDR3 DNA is TGTGCCAGTAGTATACGACAGGCCTATGGCTACACCTTC.

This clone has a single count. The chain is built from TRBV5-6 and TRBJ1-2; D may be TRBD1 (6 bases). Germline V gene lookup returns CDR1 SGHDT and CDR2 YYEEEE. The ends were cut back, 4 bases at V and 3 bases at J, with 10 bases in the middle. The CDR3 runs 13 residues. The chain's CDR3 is CASSQGTHYGYTF. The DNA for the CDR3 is TGTGCCAGCAGCCAAGGGACACACTATGGCTACACCTTC.

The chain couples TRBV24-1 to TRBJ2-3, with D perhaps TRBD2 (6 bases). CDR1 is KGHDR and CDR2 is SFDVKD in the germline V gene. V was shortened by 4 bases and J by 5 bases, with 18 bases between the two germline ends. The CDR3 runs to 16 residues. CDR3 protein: CATSDPGRGKVDTQYF. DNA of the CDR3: TGTGCCACCAGTGACCCCGGGAGAGGGAAGGTAGATACGCAGTATTTT.

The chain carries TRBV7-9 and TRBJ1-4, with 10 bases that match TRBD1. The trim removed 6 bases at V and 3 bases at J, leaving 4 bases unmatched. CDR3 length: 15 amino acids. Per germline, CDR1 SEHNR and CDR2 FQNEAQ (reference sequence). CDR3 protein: CASSRGQGANEKLFF. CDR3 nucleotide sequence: TGTGCCAGCAGTCGCGGACAGGGGGCTAATGAAAAACTGTTTTTT.

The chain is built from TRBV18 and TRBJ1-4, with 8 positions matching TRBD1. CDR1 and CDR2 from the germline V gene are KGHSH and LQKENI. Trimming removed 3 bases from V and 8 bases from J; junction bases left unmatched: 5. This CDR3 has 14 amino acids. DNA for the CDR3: TGTGCCAGCTCACCGGACAGGGTCAAGGAAAAACTGTTTTTT. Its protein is CASSPDRVKEKLFF.